Listed here are 29 T cell receptor beta chains from one sample, sequenced in a study of OX40 agonist ivuxolimab in advanced cancers. Profiled with immunoSEQ multiplex PCR; TCRdb holds only in-frame clones, not every one. The sample includes tens of thousands of clones, approximately 89% of them seen just once. The material was CD4+ or CD8+ T cells sorted from blood, obtained in a trial of the OX40 agonist ivuxolimab. The receptors originated from an adult with an advanced solid tumor such as melanoma, head and neck, liver or kidney cancer.

J is TRBJ1-5 and V is TRBV19, with 11 bases fitting TRBD1. The junction had 9 bases not matched to a gene; V was cut back by 2 bases and J by 0 bases. This CDR3 is built from 19 residues. Germline CDR1 LNHDA, CDR2 SQIVND (reference sequence). The CDR3 region is CASSITLSGQGGSNQPQHF. CDR3 bases: TGTGCCAGTAGTATAACTCTCTCGGGACAGGGGGGTAGCAATCAGCCCCAGCATTTT.

This clone was observed a handful of times. The chain links TRBV15 to TRBJ2-7; D is undetermined. CDR1 and CDR2 from the germline V gene are LNHNV and YYDKDF (reference sequence). The length of the CDR3 is 15 residues. Trimming pared 0 bases from V and 5 bases from J, leaving 14 bases between. CDR3 bases: TGTGCCACCAGCAGAGATTGGAGAGTAGGCCACGAGCAGTACTTC. This encodes CATSRDWRVGHEQYF.

V is TRBV18 and J is TRBJ2-2; 7 bases are a match to TRBD1. The CDR3 is 15 residues long. Germline loops: CDR1 KGHSH, CDR2 LQKENI. The J segment lost 4 bases and the V segment lost 3 bases, leaving 5 bases of the junction unmatched. CDR3 sequence (DNA): TGTGCCAGCTCACCGGCACAGGGGTCCACCGGGGAGCTGTTTTTT. Its translation: CASSPAQGSTGELFF.

This rearrangement joins TRBV11-2 to TRBJ2-2; 7 bases match TRBD1. The germline V gene has CDR1 SGHAT and CDR2 FQNNGV. The junction had 6 bases not matched to a gene; V was cut back by 6 bases and J by 5 bases. This CDR3 is 14 amino acids long. CDR3 sequence: CASREDRVTGELFF. CDR3 DNA: TGTGCCAGCAGGGAAGACAGGGTTACCGGGGAGCTGTTTTTT.

This sequence joins TRBV9 and TRBJ2-2, with D maybe TRBD2 (6 bases). This CDR3 contains 14 residues. CDR1 is SGDLS and CDR2 is YYNGEE in the germline V gene. V was clipped by 4 bases and J by 7 bases, with 14 bases between them. The CDR3 nucleotides are TGTGCCAGCAGCCCCAATGTGGGGGGCGGGGAGCTGTTTTTT. Translating it yields CASSPNVGGGELFF. The full variable domain, in which reference TRBV9 and TRBJ2-2 provide the parts outside the CDR3, is DSGVTQTPKHLITATGQRVTLRCSPRSGDLSVYWYQQSLDQGLQFLIQYYNGEERAKGNILERFSAQQFPDLHSELNLSSLELGDSALYFCASSPNVGGGELFFGEGSRLTVL.

The chain is built from TRBV19 and TRBJ2-3, with 8 bases that match TRBD2. Germline V gene lookup returns CDR1 LNHDA and CDR2 SQIVND (reference sequence). This CDR3 comprises 14 residues. With V trimmed by 6 bases and J by 5 bases, 7 bases remained unmatched. The CDR3: CASSNAGGEDTQYF. CDR3 DNA: TGTGCCAGTAGCAATGCGGGAGGCGAAGATACGCAGTATTTT.

This chain joins TRBV27 and TRBJ2-3; 7 bases are a match to TRBD1. CDR3 length: 13 residues. The trim removed 1 base at V and 5 bases at J, leaving 0 bases unmatched. Germline CDR1 MNHEY, CDR2 SMNVEV (reference sequence). CDR3 bases: TGTGCCAGCAGTTTATACAGGGGAGATACGCAGTATTTT. This translates into CASSLYRGDTQYF.

The chain uses TRBV7-9 and TRBJ2-3; D might be TRBD2 (5 bases). This CDR3 has 15 amino acids. V lost 3 bases and J 3 bases, leaving 13 bases between the germline ends. Germline V gene sequence: CDR1 SEHNR, CDR2 FQNEAQ (reference sequence). CDR3 protein: CASSLSGPGTDTQYF. In DNA form, the CDR3 reads TGTGCCAGCAGCTTGTCGGGCCCGGGGACAGATACGCAGTATTTT.

This clone has more than one count but fewer than ten. The V call is TRBV7-9, the J call TRBJ2-1; 13 bases are shared with TRBD2. The CDR3 is made up of 18 amino acids. Germline loops: CDR1 SEHNR, CDR2 FQNEAQ (reference sequence). Trimming took 0 bases from V and 8 from J; bases not matched to a gene: 10. The CDR3 reads CASSLAPGLAGAGDEQFF. The DNA for the CDR3 is TGTGCCAGCAGCTTAGCCCCCGGACTAGCGGGAGCGGGCGATGAGCAGTTCTTC. Together with reference TRBV7-9 and TRBJ2-1, the CDR3 gives the full variable domain: DTGVSQNPRHKITKRGQNVTFRCDPISEHNRLYWYRQTLGQGPEFLTYFQNEAQLEKSRLLSDRFSAERPKGSFSTLEIQRTEQGDSAMYLCASSLAPGLAGAGDEQFFGPGTRLTVL.

The gene calls are TRBV19 and TRBJ2-7; TRBD1 aligns across 10 bases. Germline V lookup: CDR1 LNHDA, CDR2 SQIVND (reference sequence). The CDR3 spans 15 residues. V trimming: 3 bases; J trimming: 6 bases; junction bases outside the gene matches: 8. The CDR3 DNA reads TGTGCCAGTAGTATCATCGGGGGGACAGGGGCCGAGCAGTACTTC. Protein: CASSIIGGTGAEQYF.

The CDR3 coding sequence is TGTGCCAGCTCACCAAGTCTGCAGGGAGGCGCTAATTCACCCCTCCACTTT. As protein: CASSPSLQGGANSPLHF. The chain employs TRBV18 and TRBJ1-6, with D possibly matching TRBD1 (5 bases). V lost 2 bases and J lost 6, with 17 bases in between. The length of the CDR3 is 17 residues. The germline V gene has CDR1 KGHSH and CDR2 LQKENI.

The rearrangement uses TRBV18 and TRBJ2-2, with D perhaps matching TRBD1 (5 bases). Germline CDR1 KGHSH, CDR2 LQKENI. The CDR3 is 15 residues long. The ends were cut back, 4 bases at V and 0 bases at J, with 9 bases in the middle. CDR3 sequence (DNA): TGTGCCAGCTCACAAACAGGTTCGAACACCGGGGAGCTGTTTTTT. Translating gives CASSQTGSNTGELFF.

The V call is TRBV5-1, the J call TRBJ2-7, with 10 bases that match TRBD1. V shed 4 bases and J 5 bases; nucleotides not matched to a gene: 9. Per the germline V gene, CDR1 is SGHRS and CDR2 is YFSETQ. The CDR3 length is 15 residues. This chain's CDR3 is CASSPPGQGINEQYF. The CDR3 DNA follows: TGCGCCAGCAGCCCTCCGGGACAGGGGATCAACGAGCAGTACTTC.

This chain connects TRBV10-1 to TRBJ2-1, with D perhaps TRBD1 (5 bases). CDR1 is WNHNN and CDR2 is SYGVQD in the germline V gene (reference sequence). V lost 0 bases, J lost 3 bases, and 18 bases lay in between. The CDR3 is made up of 18 amino acids. In DNA, the CDR3 is TGCGCCAGCAGTGAGTCGGTCCAGGGATTGGATCTCTACAATGAGCAGTTCTTC. This sequence encodes CASSESVQGLDLYNEQFF.

This chain uses TRBV19 with TRBJ2-1, with 13 nucleotides matching TRBD2. Germline loops: CDR1 LNHDA, CDR2 SQIVND (reference sequence). This CDR3 contains 16 residues. The V gene end was trimmed by 7 bases and the J gene end by 4 bases; junction bases not matched to a gene: 7. The CDR3 here is CASTETSGRSYNEQFF. In nucleotides, the CDR3 is TGTGCCAGTACCGAGACTAGCGGGAGGTCATACAATGAGCAGTTCTTC.

V and J are TRBV19 and TRBJ1-2; the match to TRBD1 covers 10 bases. The germline gives CDR1 LNHDA, CDR2 SQIVND (reference sequence). The J segment lost 3 bases and the V segment lost 9 bases, leaving 4 bases of the junction unmatched. The CDR3 is made up of 13 amino acids. The CDR3 spells CASGTGEHYGYTF. The CDR3 nucleotides are TGTGCCAGCGGGACAGGGGAACACTATGGCTACACCTTC.

J is TRBJ2-1 and V is TRBV27; tentatively, D is TRBD2 (6 bases). This CDR3 has 15 amino acids. V dropped 5 bases and J dropped 2 bases, with 13 bases sitting between them. Germline loops: CDR1 MNHEY, CDR2 SMNVEV (reference sequence). CDR3: CASSPRGGTYNEQFF. The CDR3 DNA follows: TGTGCCAGCAGTCCACGGGGCGGGACCTACAATGAGCAGTTCTTC.

As concerns this clone: One end of the junction varies from germline; a read error may be responsible. V usage is TRBV10-1 and J usage is TRBJ2-2; no clear D gene. The CDR3 is 14 amino acids. Germline CDR1 and CDR2: WNHNN and SYGVQD (reference sequence). The CDR3 protein is CASSERPNIGELFF. In DNA form, the CDR3 reads TGCGCCAGCAGTGAACGCCCGAACATCGGGGAGCTGTTTTTT.

This clone was picked up one time. The CDR3 end shows no conserved phenylalanine or tryptophan, and so a read error is likely. It is unclear where the CDR3 begins or ends on the DNA, so no DNA is shown, and the CDR3 is as TCRdb lists it. The chain has TRBV15 and TRBJ1-2; the table's D gene call, TRBD1, was not cross checked with the DNA. Germline V gene data show CDR1 as LNHNV and CDR2 as YYDKDF (reference sequence). The CDR3 is 10 residues long, ends included. The CDR3 sequence: CATSSRQGGI.

V gene TRBV11-3 combines with J gene TRBJ2-5; either TRBD1 or TRBD2 may supply D (5 bases each). V was shortened by 6 bases and J by 5 bases, with 13 bases between the two germline ends. Germline CDR1 is SGHNT and CDR2 is YENEEA. The CDR3 has 13 residues. The CDR3 sequence: CASSDGAAETQYF. CDR3 coding DNA: TGTGCCAGCAGTGACGGGGCGGCGGAGACCCAGTACTTC.

This chain joins TRBV6-5 and TRBJ1-1, with D perhaps TRBD1 (5 bases). The V and J ends lost 7 bases and 8 bases respectively, with 23 bases between them. The CDR3 sequence is 15 residues long. Germline V gene data show CDR1 as MNHEY and CDR2 as SVGAGI. This CDR3 reads CASNNPAGSYLEAFF. The CDR3 bases are TGTGCCAGCAACAACCCGGCAGGGTCGTATTTGGAAGCTTTCTTT.

The chain employs TRBV5-1 and TRBJ1-1; possible D gene TRBD1, 6 bases. V was clipped by 0 bases and J by 0 bases, with 12 bases between them. The germline CDR1 and CDR2 sequences are SGHRS and YFSETQ. This CDR3 is 16 amino acids long. The CDR3 loop is CASSLGQAVMNTEAFF. The CDR3 region has the DNA TGCGCCAGCAGCTTGGGACAGGCCGTCATGAACACTGAAGCTTTCTTT. The whole variable domain, remainder taken from reference TRBV5-1 and TRBJ1-1, is KAGVTQTPRYLIKTRGQQVTLSCSPISGHRSVSWYQQTPGQGLQFLFEYFSETQRNKGNFPGRFSGRQFSNSRSEMNVSTLELGDSALYLCASSLGQAVMNTEAFFGQGTRLTVV.

The chain joins TRBV5-6 to TRBJ2-7; D gene unclear. Looked up from germline, CDR1 is SGHDT and CDR2 is YYEEEE. CDR3 size: 18 residues. Trimming removed 0 bases from V and 3 bases from J, with 22 bases in between. As DNA, the CDR3 is TGTGCCAGCAGCTTGGCTGCGGACGGCGGTCGAACCCTCTACGAGCAGTACTTC. The encoded protein is CASSLAADGGRTLYEQYF. Full variable domain (missing parts from reference TRBV5-6 and TRBJ2-7): DAGVTQSPTHLIKTRGQQVTLRCSPKSGHDTVSWYQQALGQGPQFIFQYYEEEERQRGNFPDRFSGHQFPNYSSELNVNALLLGDSALYLCASSLAADGGRTLYEQYFGPGTRLTVT.

Notes on this clone: The junction shows a germline mismatch at one end, possibly a read error. The V call is TRBV18, the J call TRBJ1-1, with D possibly TRBD1 on 6 matching bases. CDR3 length equals 16 residues. Per the germline V gene, CDR1 is KGHSH and CDR2 is LQKENI. In DNA form, the CDR3 reads TGTGCCAGCTCGCCACTGACCGGGACAACACCTACTGAAGCTTTCTTT. This translates into CASSPLTGTTPTEAFF.

This chain joins TRBV7-2 and TRBJ2-5; 7 bases map to TRBD1. This CDR3 has 14 residues. With 6 bases clipped from V and 2 bases from J, the junction kept 6 bases outside the gene matches. Germline CDR1 is SGHTA and CDR2 is FQGNSA. CDR3 coding DNA: TGTGCCAGCAGTACAGGGGCCATACAAGAGACCCAGTACTTC. Amino acids: CASSTGAIQETQYF.

CDR3 sequence reads: CASSKDSRGHDEQFF. The DNA for the CDR3 is TGTGCCAGCAGCAAAGATAGCAGGGGGCACGATGAGCAGTTCTTC. This sequence joins TRBV21-1 and TRBJ2-1; the table's D call, TRBD1, has no DNA check behind it. TRBV21-1 is a documented pseudogene. The CDR3 has 15 amino acids.

The chain recombines TRBV6-5 with TRBJ2-7; TRBD2 agrees at 8 bases. The length of the CDR3 is 14 residues. Germline values: CDR1 MNHEY, CDR2 SVGAGI. The junction had 9 bases not matched to a gene; V was cut back by 5 bases and J by 6 bases. The chain's CDR3 is CASSRSGSIREQYF. CDR3 coding DNA: TGTGCCAGCAGTCGCAGCGGGAGTATTCGCGAGCAGTACTTC.

V usage is TRBV7-2 and J usage is TRBJ2-1; TRBD2 matches 7 bases. The CDR3 sequence is 15 residues long. The germline V gene has CDR1 SGHTA and CDR2 FQGNSA. The V and J ends lost 5 bases and 2 bases, in that order; junction bases with no gene match: 6. CDR3 in DNA: TGTGCCAGCAGCCCTAGCGGAGAACCCTACAATGAGCAGTTCTTC. This translates into CASSPSGEPYNEQFF. The full variable domain, completed using reference TRBV7-2 and TRBJ2-1, is GAGVSQSPSNKVTEKGKDVELRCDPISGHTALYWYRQSLGQGLEFLIYFQGNSAPDKSGLPSDRFSAERTGGSVSTLTIQRTQQEDSAVYLCASSPSGEPYNEQFFGPGTRLTVL.

This clone was seen just once. In DNA form, the CDR3 reads TGTGCCAGCATCCCCACCGGACGGGCCAAAAACATTCAGTACTTC. Protein sequence: CASIPTGRAKNIQYF. V and J are TRBV21-1 and TRBJ2-4. TRBV21-1 is shown as a pseudogene. The CDR3 runs 15 residues.